This T cell receptor (beta chain) was recovered during a study of T cell changes during pregnancy in multiple sclerosis (dated by TCRdb to the late 2010s). Concerning the study at large: Changes in the T cell repertoire over the course of pregnancy were examined in this study in women with multiple sclerosis.

The protocol used for the library was the immunoSEQ multiplex PCR assay. What TCRdb holds here is the immuneACCESS table cut down to in-frame rearrangements. Part of the clones is not present; checked against another copy, under half of the missing clones reflect an unresolved V gene, and the others are unexplained. Within this sample are tens of thousands of clones, with 91% of them counted one time only. The ten largest account for 5.5% to 7% of the sample. Ends trimmed: V by 4 bases, J by 1 base; bases unmatched to a gene: 4. The germline V gene specifies SGHTA as CDR1 and FQGTGA as CDR2. Reading from cysteine to phenylalanine, the CDR3 counts 15 amino acids. Only the CDR3 portion is preserved as DNA: 45 bases, with reading frame beginning at the first base. On this clone itself: Its antigen specificity is not known. Per-nucleotide qualities are absent, and no much larger clonotype sits a single base away. This sample also contains other DNA sequences that code for the same CDR3.

The sequencing here drew on CD8+ T cells from peripheral blood mononuclear cells, taken in the second trimester of pregnancy. This sequence uses TRBV7-3 and TRBJ2-7; 10 of the junction bases match TRBD2. The sequence was collected from a female donor with multiple sclerosis, enrolled in a pregnancy study. The DNA sequence follows: TGTGCCAGCAGCTATAGCGGGGGGCCTTCCTACGAGCAGTACTTC. Translated, it gives CASSYSGGPSYEQYF.